This is a list of T cell receptor beta chains from one sample in a study of OX40 agonist ivuxolimab in advanced cancers. Sequenced by immunoSEQ multiplex PCR; TCRdb stores in-frame clones only, minus some. The profile shows approximately 76,000 clones, about 89% of them singletons. The sample here was CD4+ or CD8+ T cells sorted from blood, taken in a trial of the OX40 agonist ivuxolimab. Receptors originate from an adult with an advanced solid tumor such as melanoma, head and neck, liver or kidney cancer. Each CDR3 is given with its conserved first and last residue. A D gene is named only where the DNA matches it firmly. The size entry is marked missing in some rows and otherwise reads once, few, many or a size class.

cdr3_length	j_call	d_call	v_call	clone_size	cdr3_nt	cdr3_aa
14	TRBJ2-5	TRBD1	TRBV7-7	-	TGTGCTAGCAGCCTGGGACAGGTTCAAGAGACCCAGTACTTC	CASSLGQVQETQYF
13	TRBJ1-2	TRBD1	TRBV5-4	-	TGTGCCAGCAGCTTCGTGGACAGGCCTGCCTACACCTTC	CASSFVDRPAYTF
15	TRBJ2-3	TRBD2	TRBV2	-	TGTGCCAGCAGTCCTGGGGGGAGGGTAACAGATACGCAGTATTTT	CASSPGGRVTDTQYF
17	TRBJ2-6	-	TRBV4-3	-	TGCGCCAGCAGCCAAGATCATGGGGCGGAAGGGGCCAACGTCCTGACTTTC	CASSQDHGAEGANVLTF
17	TRBJ1-3	-	TRBV4-1	-	TGCGCCAGCAGCCAAGACCCTCCAGGGAGCTCTGGAAACACCATATATTTT	CASSQDPPGSSGNTIYF
16	TRBJ1-1	-	TRBV13	-	TGTGCCAGCAGCTTATGGGAGGGTGGTGGAAACACTGAAGCTTTCTTT	CASSLWEGGGNTEAFF
16	TRBJ2-1	TRBD2	TRBV4-1	-	TGCGCCAGCAGCCAAGGCGAACTAGCGGTAAACAATGAGCAGTTCTTC	CASSQGELAVNNEQFF
11	TRBJ2-7	-	TRBV7-9	-	TGTGCCAGCAGCCAAGCCTACGAGCAGTACTTC	CASSQAYEQYF
15	TRBJ2-5	TRBD1	TRBV30	-	TGTGCCTGGAGGCCTTGGGACAGGGCGTCGGAGACCCAGTACTTC	CAWRPWDRASETQYF
14	TRBJ2-7	-	TRBV10-1	-	TGCGCCAGCAGTGCTGGTGGGTCGGGGTACGAGCAGTACTTC	CASSAGGSGYEQYF
15	TRBJ1-5	TRBD1	TRBV6-6	-	TGTGCCAGCAGCCGGGGGACAGGGGGCACTCAGCCCCAGCATTTT	CASSRGTGGTQPQHF
15	TRBJ1-1	-	TRBV28	-	TGTGCCAGCAGCCCCACGCGGGGTATGAACACTGAAGCTTTCTTT	CASSPTRGMNTEAFF
14	TRBJ2-1	-	TRBV6-5	-	TGTGCCAGCAGCCGAAACGCTAACTACAATGAGCAGTTCTTC	CASSRNANYNEQFF
16	TRBJ1-4	-	TRBV27	-	TGTGCCACCAGGTACGAGGGGGAAACAACTAATGAAAAACTGTTTTTT	CATRYEGETTNEKLFF
18	TRBJ1-1	TRBD1	TRBV7-8	-	TGTGCCAGCAGCCCATCGTCCCAGGGGGCAAGGTTGGACACTGAAGCTTTCTTT	CASSPSSQGARLDTEAFF
15	TRBJ1-2	-	TRBV5-6	-	TGTGCCAGCAGCTTGGAAGTTACTCCTAACTATGGCTACACCTTC	CASSLEVTPNYGYTF
14	TRBJ2-7	-	TRBV13	-	TGTGCCAGCAGCTCCCCCGGGCGGCCCCACGAGCAGTACTTC	CASSSPGRPHEQYF
14	TRBJ2-5	TRBD2	TRBV11-2	-	TGTGCCAGCAGCAAACTAGCGGGAGTTGAGACCCAGTACTTC	CASSKLAGVETQYF
13	TRBJ1-2	TRBD1	TRBV27	once	TGTGCCAGCAGGCAACACGGGACAGGACGTCACACCTTC	CASRQHGTGRHTF
18	TRBJ2-1	-	TRBV27	-	TGTGCCAGCAGTTTTAGGCAGGGCTTGAGAGACTCCTACAATGAGCAGTTCTTC	CASSFRQGLRDSYNEQFF
12	TRBJ2-7	-	TRBV7-9	-	TGTGCCAGCAGCCGCGGCCAGCTCGAGCAGTACTTC	CASSRGQLEQYF
14	TRBJ1-4	-	TRBV5-1	-	TGCGCCAGCAGCTTGGTTGGGGGCAGAGAAAAACTGTTTTTT	CASSLVGGREKLFF
12	TRBJ1-6	-	TRBV19	-	TGTGCCAGTAGCCTCTATAATTCACCCCTCCACTTT	CASSLYNSPLHF
19	TRBJ1-1	-	TRBV4-1	-	TGCGCCAGCAGCCAAGGGATTCTCCGCCGGGACATGAGAGACACTGAAGCTTTCTTT	CASSQGILRRDMRDTEAFF
17	TRBJ1-2	TRBD1	TRBV5-6	-	TGTGCCAGCAGCCCCACTACCCGGACAGGGGGTTACTATGGCTACACCTTC	CASSPTTRTGGYYGYTF
12	TRBJ2-7	-	TRBV5-4	-	TGTGCCAGCAGCCAGGACTCCTACGAGCAGTACTTC	CASSQDSYEQYF
15	TRBJ2-1	TRBD1	TRBV6-5	once	TGTGCCAGCAGTTCCCGGACAGGGAGTTTCGATGAGCAGTTCTTC	CASSSRTGSFDEQFF
15	TRBJ2-1	TRBD2	TRBV15	-	TGTGCCACCAGCGTCCCCACGGGAGGGCCTGATGAGCAGTTCTTC	CATSVPTGGPDEQFF
13	TRBJ2-7	-	TRBV7-9	-	TGTGCCAGCAGCCTCGACAAAATTCACGAGCAGTACTTC	CASSLDKIHEQYF
15	TRBJ1-2	TRBD1	TRBV5-6	-	TGTGCCAGCGGACGGGACAGGGGAGCTAACTATGGCTACACCTTC	CASGRDRGANYGYTF
13	TRBJ2-1	-	TRBV7-3	-	TGTGCCAGCAGAGTAATTGCTCACAATGAGCAGTTCTTC	CASRVIAHNEQFF
13	TRBJ1-2	-	TRBV30	once	TGTGCCTGGAGTGTATTTTCCAACTATGGCTACACCTTC	CAWSVFSNYGYTF
15	TRBJ1-1	-	TRBV5-6	-	TGTGCCAGCAGCTTGGCGGGCAGACTGAACACTGAAGCTTTCTTT	CASSLAGRLNTEAFF
14	TRBJ2-5	TRBD1	TRBV4-2	-	TGTGCCAGCAGCCCGAATACAGGGGAGGAGACCCAGTACTTC	CASSPNTGEETQYF
16	TRBJ2-3	TRBD2	TRBV10-3	-	TGTGCCATCAGCCCACGGACTAGCAGGAGCTCAGATACGCAGTATTTT	CAISPRTSRSSDTQYF
13	TRBJ1-5	-	TRBV5-1	-	TGCGCCAGCAGCTTGCGGGAGGGCCAGCCCCAGCATTTT	CASSLREGQPQHF